The clone carrying this T cell receptor beta chain was recorded only once. The antigen remains unidentified. Researchers ran the PCR with 60 Vbeta and 13 Jbeta primers. This table comes from immunoSEQ multiplex PCR, and its TCRdb copy is limited to in-frame clones, with some not included. The sample includes about 140,000 clones, approximately 73% seen only once; the top ten take 13% to 15%. Trimming stripped 3 bases from V and 2 bases from J, with 10 bases between. The CDR3 is 14 residues long. CDR1 is MNHEY and CDR2 is SMNVEV in the germline V gene (reference sequence). This specimen comes from a study of cytomegalovirus exposure and HLA in healthy donors. At the level of the study: Most genotyped donors, approximately 77% of more than 300, had Caucasian-associated genetic ancestry. Study observations and caveats: Likely technical artifact: a cluster of highly shared sequence variants. Reports indicate that TCR beta sequences accurately predicted the HLA-A and HLA-B alleles of most subjects.

The chain is built from TRBV27 and TRBJ1-1, with D perhaps matching TRBD1 (6 bases). This clonotype originated in a human donor in good health. Sequencing used PBMCs. CDR3 residues: CASSLGTTNTEAFF. DNA for the CDR3: TGTGCCAGCAGTTTGGGGACAACAAACACTGAAGCTTTCTTT.